Shown below are 11 T cell receptor beta chains from a single sample sequenced in a study of blood T cell repertoires in COVID-19. The table came from immunoSEQ multiplex PCR; TCRdb's copy has only in-frame clones and leaves some out. The table shows approximately 100,000 clones, with approximately 89% occurring only once. The specimen sequenced was peripheral blood. These TCRs come from a man aged 60 to 69 with acute or convalescent COVID-19.

The chain is built from TRBV6-5 and TRBJ1-2, with TRBD1 as a possible D gene (5 bases). With 6 bases removed from V and 2 bases from J, the gap between germline ends came to 13 bases. Germline V CDR1 and CDR2: MNHEY, SVGAGI. The CDR3 is 14 amino acids. CDR3 sequence (DNA): TGTGCCAGCAGGAACCCTGGGGGGAACTATGGCTACACCTTC. Amino acids: CASRNPGGNYGYTF.

This sequence joins TRBV6-6 and TRBJ1-1; TRBD1 matches 8 bases. This CDR3 is built from 15 residues. V lost 10 bases, J lost 1 base, and 11 bases stayed unmatched. CDR1 and CDR2 (germline): MNHNY, SVGAGI (reference sequence). In DNA, the CDR3 is TGTGCCACTACCGGGACAGGCTTATGGAACACTGAAGCTTTCTTT. It translates to CATTGTGLWNTEAFF.

CDR3 nucleotide sequence: TGTGCCACCAGTGATCAAGACAGTTATAGCAATCAGCCCCAGCATTTT. Protein product: CATSDQDSYSNQPQHF. The rearrangement links TRBV24-1 to TRBJ1-5, with D possibly being TRBD1 (5 bases). V gave up 3 bases and J gave up 0 bases, with 11 bases separating them. CDR1 KGHDR and CDR2 SFDVKD come from the germline V gene. The CDR3 consists of 16 residues.

The rearrangement joins TRBV27 to TRBJ1-2; D gene ambiguous. Germline CDR1 and CDR2: MNHEY and SMNVEV (reference sequence). Between the trimmed V and J ends, which lost 5 bases and 0 bases, there was a span of 10 bases. This CDR3 comprises 14 residues. The CDR3 spells CASSLAGTNYGYTF. CDR3 nucleotide sequence: TGTGCCAGCAGTCTAGCGGGGACTAACTATGGCTACACCTTC.

The chain is built from TRBV5-5 and TRBJ1-4; TRBD1 matches at 7 bases. The CDR3 has 14 amino acids. V was pared by 4 bases and J by 4 bases, with 4 bases of the junction left unmatched. Germline V gene data show CDR1 as SGHKS and CDR2 as YYEKEE (reference sequence). Here the CDR3 reads CASSRRDSNEKLFF. CDR3 coding DNA: TGTGCCAGCAGCCGCCGGGACAGTAATGAAAAACTGTTTTTT.

V gene TRBV5-1 combines with J gene TRBJ2-7; 9 nucleotides agree with TRBD2. The germline V gene has CDR1 SGHRS and CDR2 YFSETQ. The CDR3 runs to 16 residues. With V trimmed by 0 bases and J by 7 bases, 11 bases remained unmatched. Here the CDR3 DNA reads TGCGCCAGCAGCTTGGAGGCTAGCGGGACCGTGCGGGAGCAGTACTTC. Translation gives CASSLEASGTVREQYF.

The chain joins TRBV7-2 to TRBJ2-1; 7 bases are shared with TRBD2. V was pared by 6 bases and J by 4 bases, with 18 bases of the junction left unmatched. CDR1 SGHTA and CDR2 FQGNSA come from the germline V gene. The CDR3 runs to 18 residues. The CDR3 DNA follows: TGTGCCAGCAGTCATGCTCTCTCTTCGCGGGGGACTTACAATGAGCAGTTCTTC. Translated, it gives CASSHALSSRGTYNEQFF.

The V call is TRBV19, the J call TRBJ1-2, with 7 positions matching TRBD1. J was trimmed by 4 bases and V by 8 bases; bases with no gene match: 13. CDR1 is LNHDA and CDR2 is SQIVND in the germline V gene (reference sequence). There are 15 residues in the CDR3. CDR3 nucleotide sequence: TGTGCCAGTGGGACAGCCAACATCCACGCCTATGGCTACACCTTC. Translating gives CASGTANIHAYGYTF.

The chain employs TRBV2 and TRBJ2-3, with 7 bases fitting TRBD2. The CDR3 totals 14 residues. Germline V gene data show CDR1 as SNHLY and CDR2 as FYNNEI. V lost 1 base to trimming and J lost 4 bases; unmatched junction nucleotides: 2. CDR3 amino acids: CASSEGLAPDTQYF. CDR3 nucleotides: TGTGCCAGCAGTGAAGGACTAGCCCCAGATACGCAGTATTTT.

The chain recombines TRBV7-8 with TRBJ2-7; a possible D gene is TRBD2 (6 bases). CDR3 length equals 14 residues. Germline V gene sequence: CDR1 SGHVS, CDR2 FQNEAQ. Trimming removed 2 bases at V and 6 bases at J, with 14 bases between. The CDR3 loop reads CASSLRTTPPEQYF. The CDR3 DNA reads TGTGCCAGCAGCTTAAGGACTACCCCCCCCGAGCAGTACTTC.

The chain has TRBV2 and TRBJ1-6; possible D gene TRBD1, 6 bases. The CDR3 extends over 16 amino acids. Trimming took 7 bases from V and 5 from J, leaving 18 bases between them. Germline-derived CDR1 and CDR2 are SNHLY and FYNNEI. The DNA for the CDR3 is TGTGCCAGCACCCTAGGGAGGGGACAACATAATTCACCCCTCCACTTT. Its translation is CASTLGRGQHNSPLHF.